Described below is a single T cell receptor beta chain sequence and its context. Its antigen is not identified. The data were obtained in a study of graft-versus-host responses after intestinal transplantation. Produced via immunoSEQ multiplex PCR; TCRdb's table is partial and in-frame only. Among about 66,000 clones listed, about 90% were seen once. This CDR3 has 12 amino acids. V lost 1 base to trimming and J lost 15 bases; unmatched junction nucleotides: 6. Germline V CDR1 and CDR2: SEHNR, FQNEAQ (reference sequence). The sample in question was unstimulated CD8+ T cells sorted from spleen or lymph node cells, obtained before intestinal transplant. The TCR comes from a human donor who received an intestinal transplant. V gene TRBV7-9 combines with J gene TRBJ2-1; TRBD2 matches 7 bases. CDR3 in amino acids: CASSLEAGSLFF. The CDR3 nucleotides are TGTGCCAGCAGCTTAGAAGCGGGGTCCCTGTTCTTC.